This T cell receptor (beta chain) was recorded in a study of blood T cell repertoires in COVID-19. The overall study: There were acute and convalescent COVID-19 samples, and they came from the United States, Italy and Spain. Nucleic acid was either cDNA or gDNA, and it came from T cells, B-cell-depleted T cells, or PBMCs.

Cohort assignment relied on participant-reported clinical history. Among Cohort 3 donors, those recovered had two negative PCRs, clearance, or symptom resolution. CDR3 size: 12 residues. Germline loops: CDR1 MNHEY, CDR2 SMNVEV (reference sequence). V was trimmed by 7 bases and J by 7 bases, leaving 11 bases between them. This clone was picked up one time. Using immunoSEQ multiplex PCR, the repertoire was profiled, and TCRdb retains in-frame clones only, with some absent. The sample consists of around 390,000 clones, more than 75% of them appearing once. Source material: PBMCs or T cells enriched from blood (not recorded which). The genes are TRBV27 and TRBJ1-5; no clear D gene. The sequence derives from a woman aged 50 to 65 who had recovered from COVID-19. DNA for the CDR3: TGTGCCAGCACATCCCTGGGCCAGCCCCAGCATTTT. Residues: CASTSLGQPQHF.